This T cell receptor beta chain derives from a study of CD8+ T cells in alopecia areata. Study-level results: Because one nonresponder was included, the link of baseline CD8+ expansion to response is considered uncertain. A large proportion of expanded lesional clones were detected persisting in scalp and blood during tofacitinib. Mice showed TCR sharing more clearly than patients did, possibly owing to HLA.

Sequencing used cDNA as its template, made by extracting RNA and reverse transcribing it. The repertoire was sequenced with immunoSEQ multiplex PCR; TCRdb's copy has only in-frame clones and lacks some. The profile covers roughly 170,000 clones, with around 60% appearing a single time and about 12% taken by the ten largest. Comment on this clone: Its antigen remains unidentified.

CDR3 size: 15 residues. The germline V and J ends were trimmed by 1 base and 3 bases, with 12 bases remaining between them. In germline, CDR1 is LNHNV, CDR2 YYDKDF (reference sequence). Treatment defined: oral pan-JAK inhibitor, 5-10 mg twice daily. The rearrangement links TRBV15 to TRBJ2-5; D is possibly TRBD1 or TRBD2 (5 bases each). The sample here was CD8+ T cells sorted from blood, taken at week 24, from a patient treated with tofacitinib. This sequence originates from a human donor with alopecia areata. The CDR3 loop reads CATSRGPGPKETQYF. The CDR3 DNA follows: TGTGCCACCAGCAGAGGTCCGGGACCGAAAGAGACCCAGTACTTC.